This T cell receptor (beta chain) was retrieved from a study of beta chain features in type 1 diabetes. About the research overall: Healthy donors, compared against patients, showed similar age, gender and cell yields. Sorted cells numbering approximately 110,000,000 were examined across all samples. Study observations and caveats: There was a possibility that cDNA sequencing over-represented cells with high TCR expression.

The CDR3 consists of 15 residues. Germline V gene sequence: CDR1 SGHNT, CDR2 YYREEE (reference sequence). V shed 0 bases, J shed 4 bases, and the junction held 4 bases outside the gene matches. With regard to this clone: The antigen is not known.

Every isolated RNA sample was fully reverse transcribed, so sequencing captured expressed TCRB transcripts. Sequencing used immunoSEQ multiplex PCR; TCRdb keeps in-frame clones, though not all of them. The sample carries 350,000 to 400,000 clones, roughly 15% recorded once. The authors obtained over 95% purity in all sorted populations. The receptor was derived from a woman aged 18-35 years in good health. The genes are TRBV5-4 and TRBJ1-1; 9 nucleotides match TRBD1. The sequenced material came from naive CD4+ T cells from blood. DNA for the CDR3: TGTGCCAGCAGCTTGGACAGGGGGCTTGGCACTGAAGCTTTCTTT. Protein: CASSLDRGLGTEAFF. Supplemented by reference TRBV5-4 and TRBJ1-1, the full variable domain reads ETGVTQSPTHLIKTRGQQVTLRCSSQSGHNTVSWYQQALGQGPQFIFQYYREEENGRGNFPPRFSGLQFPNYSSELNVNALELDDSALYLCASSLDRGLGTEAFFGQGTRLTVV.